This T cell receptor (beta chain) was recovered during a study of T cell responses to AZD1222 COVID-19 vaccine. Overall study results and limits: A mostly white British donor set with more females was recruited, and clonal diversity was possibly underestimated.

Produced via immunoSEQ multiplex PCR; TCRdb's table is partial and in-frame only. The sample holds about 100,000 clones, roughly 87% seen once. Details on this clone: No antigen is known for it.

Losses at the gene ends were 7 bases for V and 7 bases for J; bases not matched to a gene: 9. In germline, CDR1 is MNHEY, CDR2 SVGAGI. This CDR3 has 15 amino acids. This rearrangement joins TRBV6-5 to TRBJ1-5, with TRBD1 identical over 11 bases. The TCR comes from an adult in good health. The sample in question was peripheral blood, obtained on day 0 of AZD1222 vaccination. The CDR3 spells CASITGTGGWQPQHF. DNA for the CDR3: TGTGCCAGCATCACCGGGACAGGGGGATGGCAGCCCCAGCATTTT.